A selection of T cell receptor beta chains follows, all from one sample in a study of shared clonotypes between healthy human individuals. The protocol was immunoSEQ multiplex PCR, while the TCRdb copy is restricted to in-frame clones and leaves out a portion. This sample has some 500,000 clones; about 74% occur once, and the top ten carry about 12%. Sequences were obtained from PBMCs. These receptors all stem from a middle-aged woman in good health. Some clones in this sample may be carry-over from other donors' samples. Each CDR3 is given with its conserved first and last residue. D genes are given only for firm matches. Clone size is not always given. Where it is, it says once, few, many or a class for expanded clones.

V	J	size	D	DNA	CDR3
TRBV7-2	TRBJ2-1	-	TRBD2	TGTGCCAGCAGCCCGACTAGCGGGAGAGGTAATGAGCAGTTCTTC	CASSPTSGRGNEQFF
TRBV28	TRBJ2-7	many	TRBD2	TGTGCCAGCAGCACCCCCAGCGGGAGCTCCTACGAGCAGTACTTC	CASSTPSGSSYEQYF
TRBV7-9	TRBJ2-7	-	TRBD2	TGTGCCAGCAGCTACAGCGGGAGTATGGTCGAGCAGTACTTC	CASSYSGSMVEQYF
TRBV29-1	TRBJ1-1	-	-	TGCAGCGTTCCTCCCTTGAAGACTGCGAACACTGAAGCTTTCTTT	CSVPPLKTANTEAFF
TRBV5-8	TRBJ2-2	-	-	TGTGCCAGCAGCTTGGAGGGGGGACACCCGAACACCGGGGAGCTGTTTTTT	CASSLEGGHPNTGELFF
TRBV28	TRBJ2-5	-	-	TGTGCCAGCAGTTTATTCCAAGAGACCCAGTACTTC	CASSLFQETQYF
TRBV7-9	TRBJ2-2	many	TRBD2	TGTGCCAGCAGCTTACCTAGCGGGAACACCGGGGAGCTGTTTTTT	CASSLPSGNTGELFF
TRBV6-5	TRBJ1-5	-	-	TGTGCCAGCAGCTATGACAGGAATCAGCCCCAGCATTTT	CASSYDRNQPQHF
TRBV9	TRBJ2-3	-	-	TGTGCCAGCAGCGTAGTGGGGCCTCCTGACACAGATACGCAGTATTTT	CASSVVGPPDTDTQYF
TRBV19	TRBJ1-5	-	TRBD1	TGTGCCAGTAGTACCCGACAGGGATCGGCGCGTGAGCCCCAGCATTTT	CASSTRQGSAREPQHF
TRBV6-6	TRBJ2-1	many	TRBD1	TGTGCCAGCAGACAGGGGGCTCTCTATGAGCAGTTCTTC	CASRQGALYEQFF
TRBV6-5	TRBJ1-2	-	-	TGTGCCAGCAGTAATGTCTTAACCTATGGCTACACCTTC	CASSNVLTYGYTF
TRBV4-1	TRBJ2-7	-	TRBD2	TGCGCCAGCAGCCAAGATAGGAGCCTAGCGGGAGAGCTGCAGTACTTC	CASSQDRSLAGELQYF
TRBV30	TRBJ2-6	-	-	TGTGCCTGGACCTCCCCCGCTGGGGCCAACGTCCTGACTTTC	CAWTSPAGANVLTF
TRBV21-1	TRBJ2-5	-	-	TGTGCCAGCAGTGACATACCAGGGGAGACCCAGTACTTC	CASSDIPGETQYF
TRBV19	TRBJ2-7	-	-	TGTGCCAGTAGTATGGCCCCAAGGGACGGCACTTTGTACTTC	CASSMAPRDGTLYF
TRBV5-1	TRBJ1-5	once	-	TGTGCCAGCAGCTTGGGTACCAATCAGCCCCAGCATTTT	CASSLGTNQPQHF
TRBV11-2	TRBJ1-2	-	-	TGTGCCAGCAGCTCAAAGTCCGGGGCAGTTAACTATGGCTACACCTTC	CASSSKSGAVNYGYTF
TRBV27	TRBJ2-2	-	-	TGTGCCAGCAGTTTGGCCCAGAACACCGGGGAGCTGTTTTTT	CASSLAQNTGELFF
TRBV7-9	TRBJ2-1	-	-	TGTGCCAGCAGCCCTAGAGGGGGGAGCTCCTACAATGAGCAGTTCTTC	CASSPRGGSSYNEQFF
TRBV7-6	TRBJ1-3	-	-	TGTGCCAGCAGCTTAGCTGGGGGCGGGGTCCCTGGAAACACCATATATTTT	CASSLAGGGVPGNTIYF
TRBV7-9	TRBJ1-1	-	-	TGTGCCAGCAGCTCGCAGGGAAGGACTGAAGCTTTCTTT	CASSSQGRTEAFF
TRBV2	TRBJ2-3	-	TRBD2	TGTGCCAGCAGCCTACTGTCTATGCGGGAGCCCCCACATTTT	CASSLLSMREPPHF
TRBV5-1	TRBJ2-1	-	TRBD2	TGCGCCAGCAGCTTGCAGACTAGCGGGAGGGCCTTGTCCTACAATGAGCAGTTCTTC	CASSLQTSGRALSYNEQFF
TRBV5-1	TRBJ2-7	-	-	TGCGCCAGCAGCTTGACCCTCGGACAGATCTACGAGCAGTACTTC	CASSLTLGQIYEQYF
TRBV11-2	TRBJ2-7	many	TRBD2	TGTGCCAGCAGCCCAGGACTGGGGGGGGGAGTGCAGTACTTC	CASSPGLGGGVQYF
TRBV4-3	TRBJ1-1	few	-	TGCGCCAGCAGCCTCGAGGGGAACACTGAAGCTTTCTTT	CASSLEGNTEAFF
TRBV5-1	TRBJ2-3	-	TRBD2	TGCGCCAGCAGCTTGGGGGGCGGGAGGGCCGGAGATACGCAGTATTTT	CASSLGGGRAGDTQYF
TRBV7-8	TRBJ1-4	-	-	TGTGCCAGCAGCGAAATGGGGGGAAAACTGTTTTTT	CASSEMGGKLFF
TRBV2	TRBJ2-2	-	TRBD1	TGTGCCAGCATCCTAACCCACCCCGGGACAGGTAACACCGGGGAGCTGTTTTTT	CASILTHPGTGNTGELFF
TRBV7-2	TRBJ2-3	-	-	TGTGCCAGCAGCTTAGCTGGGGCAGATACGCAGTATTTT	CASSLAGADTQYF
TRBV15	TRBJ2-1	-	-	TGTGCCACCAGCAGAGGGCCTCTTTCCGGACTACGTCAAATCTTC	CATSRGPLSGLRQIF
TRBV30	TRBJ2-1	once	-	TGTGCCTGGAGTACGTACGCCAACAATGAGCAGTTCTTC	CAWSTYANNEQFF
TRBV28	TRBJ1-1	-	-	TGTGCCAGCAGCTTAGACCCCCGGGACACTGAAGCTTTCTTT	CASSLDPRDTEAFF
TRBV30	TRBJ2-5	-	TRBD1	TGTGCCTGGAGTCCACAGGGGATCGGAGAGACCCAGTACTTC	CAWSPQGIGETQYF
TRBV11-2	TRBJ1-1	-	-	TGTGCCAGCAGCCAAGATTGGGGGACGGTGGACGCTGAAGCTTTCTTT	CASSQDWGTVDAEAFF
TRBV7-9	TRBJ1-1	-	-	TGTGCCAGCAGCTTATATGGGAACACTGAAGCTTTCTTT	CASSLYGNTEAFF
TRBV27	TRBJ2-3	once	-	TGTGCCAGCAGTTTAAAACCCCCCGGGACCCAATTCAACTTGGATACGCAGTATTTT	CASSLKPPGTQFNLDTQYF
TRBV19	TRBJ1-3	-	TRBD1	TGTGCCAGTAGCGTACAGGGGGCCAACTCTGGAAACACCATATATTTT	CASSVQGANSGNTIYF
TRBV4-2	TRBJ2-1	-	TRBD2	TGTGCCAGCAGCCAAGTAAGCGGGATCTCCTACAATGAGCAGTTCTTC	CASSQVSGISYNEQFF
TRBV11-2	TRBJ1-5	-	-	TGTGCCAGCAGCTTATACGGGCAGCCCCAGCATTTT	CASSLYGQPQHF
TRBV5-5	TRBJ2-7	-	TRBD1	TGTGCCAGCAGGACAGGGGAGTACTTC	CASRTGEYF